This TCR beta chain was profiled in a study of blood T cell repertoires in COVID-19. The wider study: Collection of acute and convalescent COVID-19 samples took place in the United States, Italy and Spain.

In the study's own analysis: Amplification from reference gene primers served as the basis for estimated nucleated cell counts. Using immunoSEQ multiplex PCR, the repertoire was profiled, and TCRdb retains in-frame clones only, with some absent. That table furnishes V, J and clone size, whereas the DNA furnished D and trimming. This sample has approximately 70,000 clones, with about 85% found just once. The CDR3 totals 14 residues. Germline CDR1 is MNHEY and CDR2 is SMNVEV (reference sequence). Trimming at V came to 6 bases and at J to 9 bases, leaving 5 bases not matched to a gene. Sequencing was done on a sample of peripheral blood. This chain links TRBV27 with TRBJ1-6; 10 positions match TRBD1. This TCR was recovered from a woman in her forties or fifties with COVID-19, enrolled during active disease. CDR3 protein: CASRAGTGVSPLHF. DNA for the CDR3: TGTGCCAGCAGGGCCGGGACAGGGGTTTCACCCCTCCACTTT.